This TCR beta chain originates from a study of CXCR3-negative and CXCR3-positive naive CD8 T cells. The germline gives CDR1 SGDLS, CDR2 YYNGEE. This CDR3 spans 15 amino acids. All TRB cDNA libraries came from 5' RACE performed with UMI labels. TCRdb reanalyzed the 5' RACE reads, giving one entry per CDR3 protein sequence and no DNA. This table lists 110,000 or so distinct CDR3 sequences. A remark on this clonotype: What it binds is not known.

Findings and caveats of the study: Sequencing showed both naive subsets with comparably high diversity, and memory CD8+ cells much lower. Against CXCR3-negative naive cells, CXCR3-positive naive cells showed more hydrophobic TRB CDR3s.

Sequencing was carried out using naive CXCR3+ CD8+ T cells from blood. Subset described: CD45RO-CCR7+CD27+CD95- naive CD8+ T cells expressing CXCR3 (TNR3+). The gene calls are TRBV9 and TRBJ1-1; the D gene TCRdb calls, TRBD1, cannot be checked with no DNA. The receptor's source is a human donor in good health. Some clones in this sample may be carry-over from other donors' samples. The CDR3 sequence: CASSTRQGSFTEAFF.